Presented here are 23 T cell receptor beta chains from one specimen sequenced in a study of cytomegalovirus exposure and HLA in healthy donors. The PCR had 60 Vbeta and 13 Jbeta primers. TCRdb keeps only in-frame clones here, not all; method: immunoSEQ multiplex PCR. Its table lists 50,000 to 60,000 clones. Input material: PBMCs. The source of these receptors is a male donor in good health and CMV-seronegative.

Notes on this clone: A junction end diverges from the germline sequence, so it may reflect a read error. The V call is TRBV30, the J call TRBJ1-4; D call uncertain. In germline, CDR1 is GTSNPN, CDR2 SVGIG (reference sequence). CDR3 size: 15 residues. The CDR3 region has the DNA TGTGCCGGGAGTAAGTCCCGAGGCGGTAATGAAAAACTGTTTTTT. Amino acid sequence: CAGSKSRGGNEKLFF.

The rearrangement uses TRBV11-1 and TRBJ2-7; possible D gene TRBD1, 6 bases. CDR1 is SGHAT, CDR2 FQDESV, per germline (reference sequence). V lost 7 bases and J 3 bases, leaving 19 bases between the germline ends. The CDR3 spans 15 residues. DNA for the CDR3: TGTGCCAGCAACCCCGCCGGACAGATGGTCTACGAGCAGTACTTC. Amino acids: CASNPAGQMVYEQYF.

The V and J genes are TRBV11-2 and TRBJ2-7; TRBD1 agrees at 8 bases. The V and J ends lost 5 bases and 0 bases, in that order; junction bases with no gene match: 9. Germline V gene data show CDR1 as SGHAT and CDR2 as FQNNGV. The CDR3 spans 16 residues. The CDR3 loop reads CASSTGPGTGSYEQYF. The CDR3 DNA follows: TGTGCCAGCAGCACCGGCCCCGGGACAGGCTCCTACGAGCAGTACTTC.

The genes are TRBV4-3 and TRBJ1-3; TRBD1 agrees at 7 bases. Trimming took 3 bases from V and 0 from J; bases not matched to a gene: 8. Germline loops: CDR1 LGHNA, CDR2 YSLEER. The CDR3 has 17 residues. CDR3 DNA sequence: TGCGCCAGCAGCCACTTGTCCGGGACAGTCTCTGGAAACACCATATATTTT. It specifies CASSHLSGTVSGNTIYF.

The chain joins TRBV4-1 to TRBJ1-6; D is undetermined. This CDR3 has 14 amino acids. The germline V gene encodes CDR1 MGHRA and CDR2 YSYEKL. The V end lost 0 bases, the J end lost 9 bases, and 9 bases lay between the germline ends. As DNA, the CDR3 is TGCGCCAGCAGCCAAGAAAGTCAGCGTTCACCCCTCCACTTT. Translating gives CASSQESQRSPLHF.

The rearrangement uses TRBV14 and TRBJ2-2; D may be TRBD2 (5 bases). CDR3 size: 14 residues. Per the germline V gene, CDR1 is SGHDN and CDR2 is FVKESK. The V and J ends lost 5 bases and 5 bases respectively, with 12 bases between them. CDR3 loop: CASSSLAQTGELFF. The CDR3 region has the DNA TGTGCCAGCAGCTCCTTAGCGCAGACCGGGGAGCTGTTTTTT. Together with reference TRBV14 and TRBJ2-2, the CDR3 gives the full variable domain: EAGVTQFPSHSVIEKGQTVTLRCDPISGHDNLYWYRRVMGKEIKFLLHFVKESKQDESGMPNNRFLAERTGGTYSTLKVQPAELEDSGVYFCASSSLAQTGELFFGEGSRLTVL.

V usage is TRBV4-1 and J usage is TRBJ2-2; TRBD1 matches at 9 bases. V lost 3 bases and J lost 3; bases outside the gene matches: 2. The CDR3 is 15 residues long. The V gene's germline CDR1 is MGHRA and CDR2 YSYEKL. As DNA, the CDR3 is TGCGCCAGCAGCCAGGGACAGGGTGACACCGGGGAGCTGTTTTTT. Protein: CASSQGQGDTGELFF.

This sequence joins TRBV14 and TRBJ2-7; 8 positions match TRBD1. The junction had 7 bases not matched to a gene; V was cut back by 2 bases and J by 1 base. The CDR3 has 16 residues. Germline V CDR1 and CDR2: SGHDN, FVKESK. As DNA, the CDR3 is TGTGCCAGCAGCCAACGACAGGGGACCCCTTCCTACGAGCAGTACTTC. The encoded protein is CASSQRQGTPSYEQYF.

The chain combines TRBV4-1 with TRBJ2-5, with TRBD2 identical over 7 bases. From germline, CDR1 is MGHRA and CDR2 YSYEKL. The trim removed 4 bases at V and 1 base at J, leaving 12 bases unmatched. The CDR3 consists of 17 residues. CDR3 amino acids: CASSPSAPSGIQETQYF. The CDR3 region has the DNA TGCGCCAGCAGCCCATCCGCCCCTAGCGGTATCCAAGAGACCCAGTACTTC.

The chain links TRBV19 to TRBJ2-6, with a possible D match to TRBD1 (6 bases). CDR1 LNHDA and CDR2 SQIVND come from the germline V gene (reference sequence). The CDR3 runs to 15 residues. Trimming removed 6 bases at V and 1 base at J, with 10 bases between. This CDR3 is CASRTGSSGANVLTF. DNA of the CDR3: TGTGCCAGTAGGACAGGATCTTCTGGGGCCAACGTCCTGACTTTC.

The chain employs TRBV10-3 and TRBJ2-1, with D possibly TRBD2 on 5 matching bases. Germline lookup yields CDR1 ENHRY and CDR2 SYGVKD. The CDR3 is 12 residues long. V lost 6 bases and J lost 5, with 8 bases in between. This CDR3 reads CAISPADNEQFF. The CDR3 DNA reads TGTGCCATCAGCCCAGCGGACAATGAGCAGTTCTTC.

This clone registers medium-sized by frequency. The gene calls are TRBV5-6 and TRBJ1-6; possible D gene TRBD1, 5 bases. Trimming took 4 bases from V and 11 from J, leaving 16 bases between them. The CDR3 covers 14 residues. Germline CDR1 SGHDT, CDR2 YYEEEE. The CDR3 bases are TGTGCCAGCAGCATAGGGACTCTACGAACACCCCTCCACTTT. It specifies CASSIGTLRTPLHF.

The chain links TRBV9 to TRBJ1-3; D remains unclear. Trimming removed 0 bases from V and 2 bases from J, with 15 bases in between. The CDR3 contains 17 residues. The germline V gene has CDR1 SGDLS and CDR2 YYNGEE. CDR3 sequence (DNA): TGTGCCAGCAGCGTAGGTTCACTCTTGAATCCTGGAAACACCATATATTTT. Its protein is CASSVGSLLNPGNTIYF.

This chain uses TRBV5-1 with TRBJ1-2; D not certain. Germline CDR1 SGHRS, CDR2 YFSETQ. The CDR3 loop spans 15 amino acids. The V end lost 4 bases, the J end lost 4 bases, and 17 bases lay between the germline ends. CDR3 nucleotide sequence: TGCGCCAGCAGCACGGGGTCCGGGCCCCCCTATGGCTACACCTTC. This encodes CASSTGSGPPYGYTF.

The V and J genes are TRBV9 and TRBJ2-2; 7 bases are a match to TRBD1. The ends lost 2 bases at V and 1 base at J; junction bases unmatched: 2. The CDR3 spans 15 residues. Germline V lookup: CDR1 SGDLS, CDR2 YYNGEE. In DNA form, the CDR3 reads TGTGCCAGCAGCGTGGGACAGATGAACACCGGGGAGCTGTTTTTT. Its translation: CASSVGQMNTGELFF.

V is TRBV29-1 and J is TRBJ1-3; 7 bases agree with TRBD1. The V and J ends lost 3 bases and 3 bases, in that order; junction bases with no gene match: 5. Germline assignment: CDR1 SQVTM and CDR2 ANQGSEA. The CDR3 length is 14 residues. CDR3 DNA: TGCAGCGTTGAGGAGGGGGCGGTTGGAAACACCATATATTTT. Its protein is CSVEEGAVGNTIYF.

V is TRBV27 and J is TRBJ1-1; D unclear. Germline assignment: CDR1 MNHEY and CDR2 SMNVEV (reference sequence). The CDR3 length is 15 residues. The V end was cut by 5 bases, the J end by 3 bases, with 16 bases between. CDR3: CASSPWVRSDTEAFF. The CDR3 nucleotides read TGTGCCAGCAGTCCCTGGGTCAGGTCGGACACTGAAGCTTTCTTT.

This chain links TRBV7-9 with TRBJ2-7; the match to TRBD2 covers 9 bases. The V segment lost 3 bases and the J segment 0 bases; nucleotides outside the gene matches: 0. CDR1 is SEHNR, CDR2 FQNEAQ, per germline (reference sequence). This CDR3 is 14 amino acids long. CDR3 nucleotides: TGTGCCAGCAGCTTTAGCGGGAGCTCCTACGAGCAGTACTTC. Translated, it gives CASSFSGSSYEQYF. The whole variable domain, filled in from reference TRBV7-9 and TRBJ2-7, reads DTGVSQNPRHKITKRGQNVTFRCDPISEHNRLYWYRQTLGQGPEFLTYFQNEAQLEKSRLLSDRFSAERPKGSFSTLEIQRTEQGDSAMYLCASSFSGSSYEQYFGPGTRLTVT.

The chain recombines TRBV4-1 with TRBJ1-1; TRBD1 might be the D (5 bases). The germline V gene encodes CDR1 MGHRA and CDR2 YSYEKL. Trimming removed 1 base at V and 1 base at J, with 13 bases between. The CDR3 extends over 16 amino acids. The CDR3 DNA reads as TGCGCCAGCAGCCAAGGGGCAGGGCGGGGGAACACTGAAGCTTTCTTT. Its protein is CASSQGAGRGNTEAFF.

The V and J genes are TRBV5-1 and TRBJ2-2, with 7 nucleotides matching TRBD1. The junction had 11 bases not matched to a gene; V was cut back by 4 bases and J by 5 bases. Germline assignment: CDR1 SGHRS and CDR2 YFSETQ. The CDR3 spans 16 residues. The CDR3 DNA sequence: TGCGCCAGCAGCCTGGTAGGACAGGAGCCGACCGGGGAGCTGTTTTTT. It yields the protein CASSLVGQEPTGELFF.

The chain carries TRBV6-6 and TRBJ2-5; D possibly corresponds to TRBD2 (6 bases). The ends were cut back, 1 base at V and 5 bases at J, with 11 bases in the middle. The CDR3 runs to 14 residues. Germline values: CDR1 MNHNY, CDR2 SVGAGI (reference sequence). CDR3 region: CASSYWGGKETQYF. In nucleotides, the CDR3 is TGTGCCAGCAGTTACTGGGGAGGAAAGGAGACCCAGTACTTC.

J is TRBJ1-4 and V is TRBV5-1, with 9 bases that match TRBD1. Unmatched junction bases numbered 6, after V lost 4 bases and J lost 8 bases. This CDR3 region has 14 residues. Germline CDR1 SGHRS, CDR2 YFSETQ. CDR3: CASSQDRGGEKLFF. The CDR3 nucleotides read TGCGCCAGCAGCCAGGACAGGGGAGGAGAAAAACTGTTTTTT.

V and J are TRBV14 and TRBJ2-2; 8 positions agree with TRBD1. The V gene end was trimmed by 1 base and the J gene end by 6 bases; junction bases not matched to a gene: 13. The CDR3 loop spans 18 amino acids. Per germline, CDR1 SGHDN and CDR2 FVKESK. DNA of the CDR3: TGTGCCAGCAGCCAAGCAAGGCAGGACAGGGTCGGGTCCGGGGAGCTGTTTTTT. The encoded protein is CASSQARQDRVGSGELFF.